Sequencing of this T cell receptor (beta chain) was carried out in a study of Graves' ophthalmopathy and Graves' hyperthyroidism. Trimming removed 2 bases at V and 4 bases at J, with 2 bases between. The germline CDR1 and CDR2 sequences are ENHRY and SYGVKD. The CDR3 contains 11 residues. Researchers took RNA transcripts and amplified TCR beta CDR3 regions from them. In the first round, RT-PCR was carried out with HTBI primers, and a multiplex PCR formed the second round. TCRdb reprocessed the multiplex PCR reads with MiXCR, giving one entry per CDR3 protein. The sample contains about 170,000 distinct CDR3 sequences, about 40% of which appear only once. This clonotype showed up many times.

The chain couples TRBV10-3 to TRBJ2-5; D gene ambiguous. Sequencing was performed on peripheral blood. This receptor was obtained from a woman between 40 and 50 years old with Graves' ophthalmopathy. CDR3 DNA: TGTGCCATCAGTGAGCGAGAGACCCAGTACTTC. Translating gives CAISERETQYF.